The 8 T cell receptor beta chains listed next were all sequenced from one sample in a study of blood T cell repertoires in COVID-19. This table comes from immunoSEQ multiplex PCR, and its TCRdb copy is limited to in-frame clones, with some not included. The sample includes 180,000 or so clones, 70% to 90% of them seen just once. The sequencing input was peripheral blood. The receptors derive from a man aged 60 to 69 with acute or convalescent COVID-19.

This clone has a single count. The CDR3 here is CASSQYGQGAREQYF. CDR3 DNA: TGTGCCAGCAGCCAATACGGACAGGGGGCTCGTGAGCAGTACTTC. V and J are TRBV4-2 and TRBJ2-7; 11 bases agree with TRBD1. Trimming took 2 bases from V and 7 from J; bases not matched to a gene: 7. The germline V gene encodes CDR1 LGHNA and CDR2 YNFKEQ. This CDR3 is built from 15 residues.

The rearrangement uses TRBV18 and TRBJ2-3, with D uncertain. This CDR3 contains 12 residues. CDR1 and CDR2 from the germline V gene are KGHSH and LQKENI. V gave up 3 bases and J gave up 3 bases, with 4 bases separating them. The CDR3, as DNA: TGTGCCAGCTCACCCCGGACAGATACGCAGTATTTT. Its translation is CASSPRTDTQYF.

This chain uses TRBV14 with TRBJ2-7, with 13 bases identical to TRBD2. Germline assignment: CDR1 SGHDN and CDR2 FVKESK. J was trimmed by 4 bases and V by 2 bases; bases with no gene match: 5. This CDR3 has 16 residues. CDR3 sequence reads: CASSQSGTSGAYEQYF. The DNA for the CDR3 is TGTGCCAGCAGCCAATCCGGGACTAGCGGGGCGTACGAGCAGTACTTC.

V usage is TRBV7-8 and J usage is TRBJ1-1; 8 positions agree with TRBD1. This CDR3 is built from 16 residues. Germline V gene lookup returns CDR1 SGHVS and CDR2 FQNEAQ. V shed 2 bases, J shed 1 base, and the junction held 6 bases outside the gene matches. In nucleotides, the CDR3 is TGTGCCAGCAGCTTATTCACAGGGGGAGAGAACACTGAAGCTTTCTTT. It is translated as CASSLFTGGENTEAFF.

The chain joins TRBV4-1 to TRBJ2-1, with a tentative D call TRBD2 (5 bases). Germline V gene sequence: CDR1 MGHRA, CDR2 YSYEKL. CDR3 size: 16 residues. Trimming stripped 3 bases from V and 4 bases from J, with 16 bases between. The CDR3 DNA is TGCGCCAGCAGCCAGGAAATTCGGGGTTCTTACAATGAGCAGTTCTTC. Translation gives CASSQEIRGSYNEQFF.

CDR3 loop: CASSTRLASNQPQHF. DNA of the CDR3: TGTGCCAGTAGTACTCGTCTAGCGAGCAATCAGCCCCAGCATTTT. This rearrangement joins TRBV19 to TRBJ1-5; D is unclear. Germline CDR1 reads LNHDA; CDR2 reads SQIVND (reference sequence). The CDR3 is made up of 15 amino acids. V dropped 4 bases and J dropped 1 base, with 11 bases sitting between them.

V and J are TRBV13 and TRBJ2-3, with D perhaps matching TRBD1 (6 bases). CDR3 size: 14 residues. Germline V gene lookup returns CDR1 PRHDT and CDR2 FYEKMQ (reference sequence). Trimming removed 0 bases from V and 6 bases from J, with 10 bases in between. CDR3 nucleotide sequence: TGTGCCAGCAGCTTAGGTAGTGGGGGCGATACGCAGTATTTT. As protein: CASSLGSGGDTQYF.

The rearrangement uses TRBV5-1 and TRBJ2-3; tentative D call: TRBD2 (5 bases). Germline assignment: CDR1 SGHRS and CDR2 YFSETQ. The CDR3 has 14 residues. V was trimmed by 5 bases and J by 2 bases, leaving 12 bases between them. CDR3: CASSEAEITDTQYF. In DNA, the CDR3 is TGCGCCAGCAGTGAAGCGGAGATCACAGATACGCAGTATTTT.